The 20 T cell receptor beta chains below come from one sample, sequenced in a study of control samples from healthy donors and cancer patients. Profiled with immunoSEQ multiplex PCR; TCRdb holds only in-frame clones, not every one. The sample records about 100,000 clones, roughly nine tenths being singletons. Source material: blood. Source of these receptors: a woman younger than 30 in good health.

In DNA, the CDR3 is TGTGCCAGCAGTTCCCTAGTCGGGTCCTATAATTCACCCCTCCACTTT. Its protein product is CASSSLVGSYNSPLHF. This chain links TRBV27 with TRBJ1-6; D not resolved. The V and J ends lost 4 bases and 1 base respectively, with 11 bases between them. The CDR3 consists of 16 residues. The germline gives CDR1 MNHEY, CDR2 SMNVEV (reference sequence).

The V call is TRBV4-3, the J call TRBJ1-5, with D possibly being TRBD1 (5 bases). The CDR3 spans 15 residues. Per germline, CDR1 LGHNA and CDR2 YSLEER. V gave up 0 bases and J gave up 5 bases, with 11 bases separating them. In DNA, the CDR3 is TGCGCCAGCAGCCAAGATTTACAGGAGTATCAGCCCCAGCATTTT. It encodes CASSQDLQEYQPQHF.

The chain recombines TRBV24-1 with TRBJ2-1; 8 bases agree with TRBD1. Unmatched junction bases numbered 4, after V lost 1 base and J lost 6 bases. This CDR3 comprises 15 residues. Germline V CDR1 and CDR2: KGHDR, SFDVKD. This CDR3 reads CATSDLTGGGNEQFF. In DNA, the CDR3 is TGTGCCACCAGTGATTTAACAGGGGGAGGCAATGAGCAGTTCTTC.

The count of this clone is one. The chain joins TRBV6-5 to TRBJ2-5, with 13 bases aligning to TRBD2. Trimming at V came to 2 bases and at J to 5 bases, leaving 5 bases not matched to a gene. CDR3 length: 16 residues. CDR1 MNHEY and CDR2 SVGAGI come from the germline V gene. In DNA, the CDR3 is TGTGCCAGCAGTTACACTAGCGGGGGGGCCCGGGAGACCCAGTACTTC. Translated: CASSYTSGGARETQYF.

The J gene is TRBJ1-1, the V gene TRBV15; TRBD1 might be the D (6 bases). Germline loops: CDR1 LNHNV, CDR2 YYDKDF (reference sequence). V dropped 5 bases and J dropped 5 bases, with 18 bases sitting between them. CDR3 length: 15 residues. CDR3 loop: CATSRQFLGGTEAFF. The CDR3 DNA reads as TGTGCCACCAGCCGGCAATTCCTAGGGGGGACTGAAGCTTTCTTT. Supplemented by reference TRBV15 and TRBJ1-1, the full variable domain reads DAMVIQNPRYQVTQFGKPVTLSCSQTLNHNVMYWYQQKSSQAPKLLFHYYDKDFNNEADTPDNFQSRRPNTSFCFLDIRSPGLGDTAMYLCATSRQFLGGTEAFFGQGTRLTVV.

The chain has TRBV13 and TRBJ1-4; 7 bases line up with TRBD1. Trimming cost V 4 bases and J 1 base; bases outside gene matches: 3. CDR3 length equals 15 residues. Germline V gene lookup returns CDR1 PRHDT and CDR2 FYEKMQ (reference sequence). The DNA of the CDR3 is TGTGCCAGCAGCTCAAACAGGGGAACTAATGAAAAACTGTTTTTT. The encoded protein is CASSSNRGTNEKLFF.

The chain recombines TRBV28 with TRBJ2-7; D gene ambiguous. Germline-derived CDR1 and CDR2 are MDHEN and SYDVKM. V was cut by 5 bases and J by 7 bases, with 15 bases left in between. The CDR3 length is 13 residues. This CDR3 reads CASSQGWNVEQYF. CDR3 in DNA: TGTGCCAGCAGTCAAGGCTGGAATGTAGAGCAGTACTTC.

CDR3 sequence (DNA): TGTGCCAGCAGTTTATTGGGCGGTCATCAGCCCCAGCATTTT. This codes for CASSLLGGHQPQHF. This chain joins TRBV27 and TRBJ1-5; D remains ambiguous. The germline gives CDR1 MNHEY, CDR2 SMNVEV (reference sequence). Trimming left V 1 base short and J 5 bases short, with 9 bases between. The CDR3 has 14 amino acids.

This clone was recorded a few times. The V gene is TRBV6-5, the J gene TRBJ1-1, with TRBD1 matching over 11 bases. Trimming took 4 bases from V and 4 from J; bases not matched to a gene: 2. From germline, CDR1 is MNHEY and CDR2 SVGAGI. The CDR3 extends over 14 amino acids. The chain's CDR3 is CASSSGTGGTEAFF. The CDR3 DNA sequence: TGTGCCAGCAGTTCGGGGACAGGGGGCACTGAAGCTTTCTTT.

This clone has a single count. The chain combines TRBV10-2 with TRBJ1-6; D may be TRBD1 (6 bases). Trimming removed 3 bases at V and 6 bases at J, with 12 bases between. Germline loops: CDR1 WSHSY, CDR2 SAAADI. This CDR3 has 15 amino acids. The CDR3 DNA is TGCGCCAGCAGTGAACGTTCACAGGGTAATTCACCCCTCCACTTT. This gives the protein CASSERSQGNSPLHF.

The chain couples TRBV19 to TRBJ1-3, with 7 nucleotides matching TRBD1. The V segment lost 6 bases and the J segment 4 bases; nucleotides outside the gene matches: 6. In germline, CDR1 is LNHDA, CDR2 SQIVND (reference sequence). The CDR3 sequence is 14 residues long. CDR3 nucleotides: TGTGCCAGTAGAGTTGACAGGGACGGAAACACCATATATTTT. Translation: CASRVDRDGNTIYF.

The chain has TRBV7-9 and TRBJ1-3, with no clear D. Germline V lookup: CDR1 SEHNR, CDR2 FQNEAQ (reference sequence). V lost 1 base and J lost 2, with 3 bases in between. The CDR3 extends over 13 amino acids. The chain's CDR3 is CASSLEPGNTIYF. Written as DNA, the CDR3 is TGTGCCAGCAGCTTAGAGCCTGGAAACACCATATATTTT.

The chain carries TRBV2 and TRBJ2-7, with D possibly called TRBD1 or TRBD2 (6 bases each). The V end was cut by 8 bases, the J end by 0 bases, with 11 bases between. Germline V gives CDR1 SNHLY, CDR2 FYNNEI. The CDR3 is made up of 13 amino acids. CDR3 in amino acids: CASRRDISYEQYF. The CDR3 coding sequence is TGTGCCAGCCGGAGGGACATCTCCTACGAGCAGTACTTC.

The CDR3 loop reads CASSALSGSFSYEQYF. The CDR3 DNA follows: TGTGCCAGCAGTGCACTTAGCGGAAGCTTCTCCTACGAGCAGTACTTC. The J gene is TRBJ2-7, the V gene TRBV6-2 or TRBV6-3; perhaps TRBD2 as D (6 bases). The germline gives CDR1 MNHEY, CDR2 SVGEGT. CDR3 size: 16 residues. V lost 5 bases and J 0 bases, leaving 17 bases between the germline ends.

The chain joins TRBV6-5 to TRBJ1-2; tentative D call: TRBD1 (5 bases). Germline V lookup: CDR1 MNHEY, CDR2 SVGAGI. The CDR3 is 16 amino acids. V shed 0 bases and J shed 5 bases, with 16 bases lying between them. CDR3 residues: CASSYSIGALRYGYTF. In DNA, the CDR3 is TGTGCCAGCAGTTACTCGATTGGGGCGCTTCGTTATGGCTACACCTTC.

This clone was seen only once. The chain is built from TRBV5-4 and TRBJ1-2; TRBD1 matches 12 bases. J gave up 8 bases and V 2 bases, and 10 bases lay outside the gene matches. This CDR3 is built from 16 residues. CDR1 is SGHNT and CDR2 is YYREEE in the germline V gene (reference sequence). CDR3 DNA sequence: TGTGCCAGCAGCTTCGGGACAGGGGGCGCGGGCTACGGCTACACCTTC. Translation gives CASSFGTGGAGYGYTF.

The rearrangement links TRBV7-2 to TRBJ2-5; 11 nucleotides line up with TRBD2. With 6 bases clipped from V and 3 bases from J, the junction kept 6 bases outside the gene matches. This CDR3 spans 15 amino acids. The germline V gene has CDR1 SGHTA and CDR2 FQGNSA. The DNA of the CDR3 is TGTGCCAGCAGTCCCTCACTAGCGGGAGAAGAGACCCAGTACTTC. Its translation: CASSPSLAGEETQYF. The variable domain in full, completed from reference TRBV7-2 and TRBJ2-5, reads GAGVSQSPSNKVTEKGKDVELRCDPISGHTALYWYRQSLGQGLEFLIYFQGNSAPDKSGLPSDRFSAERTGGSVSTLTIQRTQQEDSAVYLCASSPSLAGEETQYFGPGTRLLVL.

The rearrangement links TRBV6-6 to TRBJ2-1; D remains unclear. Germline CDR1 and CDR2: MNHNY and SVGAGI (reference sequence). V was cut by 5 bases and J by 4 bases, with 6 bases left in between. The CDR3 runs 12 residues. Here the CDR3 reads CASSLLYNEQFF. Here the CDR3 DNA reads TGTGCCAGCAGTCTTCTGTACAATGAGCAGTTCTTC.

The chain couples TRBV6-2 or TRBV6-3 to TRBJ1-4; 8 bases agree with TRBD1. Germline CDR1 and CDR2: MNHEY and SVGEGT. The CDR3 consists of 15 residues. J was trimmed by 8 bases and V by 5 bases; bases with no gene match: 10. In nucleotides, the CDR3 is TGTGCCAGCAGTCCACGACAGGGGATGGAAGAAAAACTGTTTTTT. Its translation: CASSPRQGMEEKLFF.

The chain uses TRBV5-1 and TRBJ1-1, with TRBD1 as a possible D gene (6 bases). The germline V gene has CDR1 SGHRS and CDR2 YFSETQ. The V and J ends lost 0 bases and 4 bases respectively, with 16 bases between them. The CDR3 loop spans 16 amino acids. The CDR3 DNA sequence: TGCGCCAGCAGCTTGGGGCTTAGGGGGAGTGGCACTGAAGCTTTCTTT. This gives the protein CASSLGLRGSGTEAFF.